This T cell receptor (beta chain) comes out of a study of vaccination and CD4 T cells after COVID-19. Study background: Median time from COVID diagnosis to post-COVID sampling was over 80 days (35 to 161).

This clonotype showed up just a few times. Antigen unknown. CDR1 and CDR2 (germline): MNHEY, SVGAGI. V trimming: 4 bases; J trimming: 9 bases; junction bases outside the gene matches: 8. The CDR3 runs to 13 residues. Time point described: late sampling 161 to 241 days after vaccination in a few convalescent patients. Treatment of the sample: roughly 11-day PBMC culture with coronavirus spike peptide pools or control peptides (ViraFEST assay). Researchers used the Oncomine TCR Beta short-read assay to sequence DNA from cultured CD4+ T cells. TCRdb re-analysed the PCR reads in MiXCR, keeping a single row per CDR3 protein. The profile shows about 25,000 distinct CDR3 sequences, roughly 41% of them singletons.

The sequencing used CD4+ T cells from blood, cultured in vitro, collected about 7 months after SARS-CoV-2 vaccination. This TCR came from a human donor who had recovered from COVID-19. The rearrangement links TRBV6-5 to TRBJ2-7; the match to TRBD1 covers 8 bases. CDR3 amino acids: CASSLYRGSAQYF. The DNA of the CDR3 is TGTGCCAGCAGTTTGTACAGGGGGTCAGCGCAGTACTTC.